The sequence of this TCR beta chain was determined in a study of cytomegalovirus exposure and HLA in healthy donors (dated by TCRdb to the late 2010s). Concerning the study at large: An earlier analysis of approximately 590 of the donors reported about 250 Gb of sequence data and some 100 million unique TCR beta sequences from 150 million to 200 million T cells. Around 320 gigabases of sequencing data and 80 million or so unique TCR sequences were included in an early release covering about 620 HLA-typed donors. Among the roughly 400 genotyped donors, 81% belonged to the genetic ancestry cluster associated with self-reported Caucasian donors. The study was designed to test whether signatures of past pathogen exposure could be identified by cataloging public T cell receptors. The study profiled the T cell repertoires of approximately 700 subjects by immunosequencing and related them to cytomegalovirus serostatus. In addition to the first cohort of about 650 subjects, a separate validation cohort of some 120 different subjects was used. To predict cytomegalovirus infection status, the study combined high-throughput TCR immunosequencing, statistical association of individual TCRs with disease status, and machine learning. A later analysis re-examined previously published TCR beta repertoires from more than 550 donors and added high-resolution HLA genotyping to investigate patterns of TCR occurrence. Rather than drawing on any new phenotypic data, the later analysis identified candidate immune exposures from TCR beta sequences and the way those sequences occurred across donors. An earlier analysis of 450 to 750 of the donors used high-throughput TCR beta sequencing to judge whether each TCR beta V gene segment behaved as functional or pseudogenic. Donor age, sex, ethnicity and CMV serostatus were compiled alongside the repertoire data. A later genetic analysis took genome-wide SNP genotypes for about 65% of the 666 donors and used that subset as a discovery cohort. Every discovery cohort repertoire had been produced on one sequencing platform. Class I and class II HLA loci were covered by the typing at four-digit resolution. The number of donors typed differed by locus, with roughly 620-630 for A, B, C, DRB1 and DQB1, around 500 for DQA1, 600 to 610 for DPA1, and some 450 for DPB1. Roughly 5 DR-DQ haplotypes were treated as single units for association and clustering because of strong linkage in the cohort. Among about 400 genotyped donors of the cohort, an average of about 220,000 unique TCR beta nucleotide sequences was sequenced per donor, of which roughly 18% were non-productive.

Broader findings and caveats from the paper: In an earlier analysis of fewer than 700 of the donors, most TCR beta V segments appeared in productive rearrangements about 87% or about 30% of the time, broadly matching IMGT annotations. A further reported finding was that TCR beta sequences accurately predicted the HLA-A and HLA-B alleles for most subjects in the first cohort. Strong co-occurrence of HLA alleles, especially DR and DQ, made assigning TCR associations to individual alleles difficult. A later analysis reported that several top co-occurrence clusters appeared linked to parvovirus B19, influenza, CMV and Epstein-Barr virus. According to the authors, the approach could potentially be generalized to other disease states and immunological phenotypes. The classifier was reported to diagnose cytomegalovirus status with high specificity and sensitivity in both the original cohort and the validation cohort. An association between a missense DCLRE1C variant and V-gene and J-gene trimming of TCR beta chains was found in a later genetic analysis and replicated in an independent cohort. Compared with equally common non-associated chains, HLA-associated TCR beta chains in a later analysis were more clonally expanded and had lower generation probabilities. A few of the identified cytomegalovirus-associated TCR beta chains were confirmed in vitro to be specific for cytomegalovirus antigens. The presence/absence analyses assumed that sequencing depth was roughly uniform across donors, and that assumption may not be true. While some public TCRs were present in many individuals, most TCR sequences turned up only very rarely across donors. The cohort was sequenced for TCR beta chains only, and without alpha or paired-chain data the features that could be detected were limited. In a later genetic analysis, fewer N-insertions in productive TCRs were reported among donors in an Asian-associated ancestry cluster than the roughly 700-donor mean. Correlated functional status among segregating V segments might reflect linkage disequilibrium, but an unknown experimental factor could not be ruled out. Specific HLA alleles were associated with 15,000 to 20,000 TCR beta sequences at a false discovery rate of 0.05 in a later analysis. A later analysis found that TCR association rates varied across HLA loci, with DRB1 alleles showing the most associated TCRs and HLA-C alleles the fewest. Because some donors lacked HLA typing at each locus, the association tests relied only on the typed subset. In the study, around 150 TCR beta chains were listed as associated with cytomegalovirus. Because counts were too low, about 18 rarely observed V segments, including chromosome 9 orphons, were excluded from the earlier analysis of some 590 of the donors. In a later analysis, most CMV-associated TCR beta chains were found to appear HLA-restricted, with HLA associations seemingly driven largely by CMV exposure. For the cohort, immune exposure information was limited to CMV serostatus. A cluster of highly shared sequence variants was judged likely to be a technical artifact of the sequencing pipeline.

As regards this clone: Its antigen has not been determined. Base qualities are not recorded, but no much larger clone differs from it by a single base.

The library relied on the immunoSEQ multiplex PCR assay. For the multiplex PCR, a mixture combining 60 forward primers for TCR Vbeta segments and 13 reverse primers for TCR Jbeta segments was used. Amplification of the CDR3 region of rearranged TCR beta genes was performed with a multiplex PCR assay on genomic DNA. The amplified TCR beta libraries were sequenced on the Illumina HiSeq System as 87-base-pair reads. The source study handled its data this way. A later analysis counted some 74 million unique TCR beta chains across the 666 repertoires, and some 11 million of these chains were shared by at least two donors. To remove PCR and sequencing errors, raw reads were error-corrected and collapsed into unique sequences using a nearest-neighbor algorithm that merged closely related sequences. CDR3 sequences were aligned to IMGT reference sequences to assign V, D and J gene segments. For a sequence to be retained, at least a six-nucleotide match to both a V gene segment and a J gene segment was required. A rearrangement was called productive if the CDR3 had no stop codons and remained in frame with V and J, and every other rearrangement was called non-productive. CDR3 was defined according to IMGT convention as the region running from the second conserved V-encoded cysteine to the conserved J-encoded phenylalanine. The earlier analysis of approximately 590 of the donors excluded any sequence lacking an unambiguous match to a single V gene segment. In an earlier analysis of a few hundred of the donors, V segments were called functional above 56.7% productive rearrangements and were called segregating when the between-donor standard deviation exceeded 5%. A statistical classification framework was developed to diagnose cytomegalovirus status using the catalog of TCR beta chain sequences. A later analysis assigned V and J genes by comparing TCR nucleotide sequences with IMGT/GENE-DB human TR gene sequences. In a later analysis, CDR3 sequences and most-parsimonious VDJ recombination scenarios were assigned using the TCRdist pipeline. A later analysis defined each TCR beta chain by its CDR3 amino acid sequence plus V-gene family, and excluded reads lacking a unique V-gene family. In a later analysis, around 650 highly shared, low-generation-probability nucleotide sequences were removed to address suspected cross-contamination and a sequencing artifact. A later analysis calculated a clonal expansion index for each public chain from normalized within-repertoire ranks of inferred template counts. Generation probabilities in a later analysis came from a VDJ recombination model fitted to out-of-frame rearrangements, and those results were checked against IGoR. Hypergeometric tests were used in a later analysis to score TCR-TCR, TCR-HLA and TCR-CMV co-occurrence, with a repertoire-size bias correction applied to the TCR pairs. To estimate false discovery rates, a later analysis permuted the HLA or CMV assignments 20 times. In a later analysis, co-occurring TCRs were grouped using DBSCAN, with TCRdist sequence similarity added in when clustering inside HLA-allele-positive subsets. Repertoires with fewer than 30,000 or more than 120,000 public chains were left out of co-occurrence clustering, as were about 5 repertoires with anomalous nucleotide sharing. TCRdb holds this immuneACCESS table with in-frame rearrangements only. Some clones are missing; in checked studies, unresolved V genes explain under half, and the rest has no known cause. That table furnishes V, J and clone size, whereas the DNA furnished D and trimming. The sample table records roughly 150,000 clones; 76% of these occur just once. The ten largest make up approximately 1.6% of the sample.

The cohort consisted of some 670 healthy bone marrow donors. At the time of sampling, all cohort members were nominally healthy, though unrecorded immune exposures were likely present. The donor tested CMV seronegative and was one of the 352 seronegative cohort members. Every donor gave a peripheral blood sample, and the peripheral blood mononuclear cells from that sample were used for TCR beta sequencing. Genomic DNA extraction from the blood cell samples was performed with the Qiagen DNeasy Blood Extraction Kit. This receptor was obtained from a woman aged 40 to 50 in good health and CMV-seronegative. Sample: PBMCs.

The DNA sequence follows: TGTGCCAGCAGCCCGGACAGGGGGTACACAGATACGCAGTATTTT. It translates to CASSPDRGYTDTQYF. The receptor chain draws on TRBV14 and TRBJ2-3; a stretch of 10 junction bases matches TRBD1. The CDR1 and CDR2 encoded by the germline V gene are SGHDN and FVKESK. Counted from cysteine to phenylalanine, this CDR3 has 15 amino acids. The kept DNA is CDR3 alone, 45 bases in frame from the first base. Here V drops 4 bases and J drops 2 bases, and the junction holds 3 bases not matched to any gene.